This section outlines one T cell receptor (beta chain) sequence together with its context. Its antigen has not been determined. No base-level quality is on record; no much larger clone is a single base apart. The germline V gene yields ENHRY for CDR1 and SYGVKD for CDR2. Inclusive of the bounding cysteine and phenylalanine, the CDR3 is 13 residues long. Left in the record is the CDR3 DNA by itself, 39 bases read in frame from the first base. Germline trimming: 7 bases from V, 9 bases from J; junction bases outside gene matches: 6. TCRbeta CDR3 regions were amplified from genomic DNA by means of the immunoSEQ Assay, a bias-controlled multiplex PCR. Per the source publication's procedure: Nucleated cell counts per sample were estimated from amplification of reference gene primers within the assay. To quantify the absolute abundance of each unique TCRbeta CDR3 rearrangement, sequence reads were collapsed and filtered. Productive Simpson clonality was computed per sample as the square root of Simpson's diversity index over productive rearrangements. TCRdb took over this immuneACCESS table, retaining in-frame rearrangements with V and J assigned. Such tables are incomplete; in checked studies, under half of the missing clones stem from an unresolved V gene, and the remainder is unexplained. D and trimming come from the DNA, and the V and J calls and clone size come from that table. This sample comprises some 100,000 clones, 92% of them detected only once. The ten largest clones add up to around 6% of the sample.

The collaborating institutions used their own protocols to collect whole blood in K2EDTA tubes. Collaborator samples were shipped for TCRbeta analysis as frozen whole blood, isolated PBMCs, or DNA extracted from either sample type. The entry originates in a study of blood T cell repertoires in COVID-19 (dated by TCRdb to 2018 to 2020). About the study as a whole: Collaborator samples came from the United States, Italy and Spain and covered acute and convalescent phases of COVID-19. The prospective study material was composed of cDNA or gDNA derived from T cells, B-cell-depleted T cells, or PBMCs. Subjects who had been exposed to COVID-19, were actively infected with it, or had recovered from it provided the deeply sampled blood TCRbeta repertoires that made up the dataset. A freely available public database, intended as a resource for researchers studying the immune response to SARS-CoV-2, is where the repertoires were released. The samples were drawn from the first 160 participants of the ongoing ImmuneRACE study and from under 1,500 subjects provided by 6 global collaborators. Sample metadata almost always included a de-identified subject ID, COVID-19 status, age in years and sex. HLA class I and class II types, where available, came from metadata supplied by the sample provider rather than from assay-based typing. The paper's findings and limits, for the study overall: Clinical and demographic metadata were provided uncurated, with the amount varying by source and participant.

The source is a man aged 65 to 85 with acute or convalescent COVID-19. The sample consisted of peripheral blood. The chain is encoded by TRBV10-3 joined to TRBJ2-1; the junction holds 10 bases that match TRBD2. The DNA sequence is TGTGCCATCAATCCTAGCGGGAGTAGTGAGCAGTTCTTC. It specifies CAINPSGSSEQFF.